This T cell receptor beta chain was captured by sequencing in a study of CD8 T cells in Susac syndrome. This CDR3 contains 13 residues. CDR1 SEHNR and CDR2 FQNEAQ come from the germline V gene (reference sequence). V was cut by 3 bases and J by 5 bases, with 7 bases left in between. Reverse transcription of roughly 0.5 to 1 ug RNA was performed with random hexamers. One entry per CDR3 protein results from TCRdb running MiXCR on the immunoSEQ multiplex PCR reads. The sample lists 250,000 to 300,000 distinct CDR3 sequences, approximately 85% seen once, with 0.2% to 0.25% in the top ten. What was sequenced was CD8+ T cells from PBMCs. The chain uses TRBV7-9 and TRBJ1-4, with no clear D. The receptor was derived from a human donor with multiple sclerosis. The CDR3 DNA is TGTGCCAGCAGCTTTTCGGGGAATGAAAAACTGTTTTTT. Protein: CASSFSGNEKLFF.